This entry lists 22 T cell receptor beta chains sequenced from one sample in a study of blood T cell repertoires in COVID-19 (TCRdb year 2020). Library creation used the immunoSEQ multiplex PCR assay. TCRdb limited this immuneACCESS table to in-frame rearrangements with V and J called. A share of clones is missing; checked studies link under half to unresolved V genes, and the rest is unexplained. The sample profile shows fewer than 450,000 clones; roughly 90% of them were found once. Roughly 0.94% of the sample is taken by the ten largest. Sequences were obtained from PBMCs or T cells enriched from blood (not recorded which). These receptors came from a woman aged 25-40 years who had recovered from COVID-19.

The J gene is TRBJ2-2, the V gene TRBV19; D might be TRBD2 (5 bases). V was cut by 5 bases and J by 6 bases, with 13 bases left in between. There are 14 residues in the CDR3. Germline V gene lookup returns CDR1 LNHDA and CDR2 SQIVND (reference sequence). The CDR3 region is CASSLSLVPGELFF. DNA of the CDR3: TGTGCCAGTAGTCTTTCACTAGTTCCCGGGGAGCTGTTTTTT.

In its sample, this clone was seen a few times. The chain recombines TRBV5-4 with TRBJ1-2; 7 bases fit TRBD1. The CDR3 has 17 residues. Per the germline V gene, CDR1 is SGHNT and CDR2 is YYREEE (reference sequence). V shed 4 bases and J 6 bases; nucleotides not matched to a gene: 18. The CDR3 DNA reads TGTGCCAGCAGCCCCCCGGGACAGCGACCCAGCCTCAATGGCTACACCTTC. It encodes CASSPPGQRPSLNGYTF.

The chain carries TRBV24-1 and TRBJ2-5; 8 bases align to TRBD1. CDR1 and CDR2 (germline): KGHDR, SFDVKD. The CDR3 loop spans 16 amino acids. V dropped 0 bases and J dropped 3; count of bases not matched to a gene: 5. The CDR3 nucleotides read TGTGCCACCAGTGATTTGGGACAGGGCCTCGAAGAGACCCAGTACTTC. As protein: CATSDLGQGLEETQYF.

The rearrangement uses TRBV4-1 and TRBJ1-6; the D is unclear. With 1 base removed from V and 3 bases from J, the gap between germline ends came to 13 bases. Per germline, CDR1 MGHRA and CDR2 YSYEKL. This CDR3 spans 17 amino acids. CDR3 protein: CASSQGAGRGYNSPLHF. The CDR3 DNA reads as TGCGCCAGCAGCCAAGGGGCCGGGAGAGGCTATAATTCACCCCTCCACTTT.

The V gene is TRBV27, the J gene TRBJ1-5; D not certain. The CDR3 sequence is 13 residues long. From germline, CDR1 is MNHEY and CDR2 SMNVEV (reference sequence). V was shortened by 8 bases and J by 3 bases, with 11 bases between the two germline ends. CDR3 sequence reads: CASGRAVNQPQHF. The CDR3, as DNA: TGTGCCAGCGGGCGGGCAGTCAATCAGCCCCAGCATTTT.

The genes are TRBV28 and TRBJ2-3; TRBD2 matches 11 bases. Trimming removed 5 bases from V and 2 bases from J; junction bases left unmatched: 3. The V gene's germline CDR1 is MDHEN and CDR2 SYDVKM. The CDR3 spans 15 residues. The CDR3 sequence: CASSLGLAVTDTQYF. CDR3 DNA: TGTGCCAGCAGTCTGGGACTAGCGGTCACAGATACGCAGTATTTT. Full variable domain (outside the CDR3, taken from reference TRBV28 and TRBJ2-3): DVKVTQSSRYLVKRTGEKVFLECVQDMDHENMFWYRQDPGLGLRLIYFSYDVKMKEKGDIPEGYSVSREKKERFSLILESASTNQTSMYLCASSLGLAVTDTQYFGPGTRLTVL.

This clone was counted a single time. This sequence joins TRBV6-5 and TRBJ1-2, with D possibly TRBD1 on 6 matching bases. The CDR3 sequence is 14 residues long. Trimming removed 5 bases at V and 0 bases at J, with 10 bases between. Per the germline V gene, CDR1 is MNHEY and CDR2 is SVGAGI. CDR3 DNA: TGTGCCAGCAGTCGGACAGTCGCTAACTATGGCTACACCTTC. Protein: CASSRTVANYGYTF.

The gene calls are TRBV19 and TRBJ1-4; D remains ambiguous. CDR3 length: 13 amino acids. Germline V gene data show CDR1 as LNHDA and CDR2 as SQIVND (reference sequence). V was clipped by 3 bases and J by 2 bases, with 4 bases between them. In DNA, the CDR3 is TGTGCCAGTAGTATCGGGACTAATGAAAAACTGTTTTTT. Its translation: CASSIGTNEKLFF.

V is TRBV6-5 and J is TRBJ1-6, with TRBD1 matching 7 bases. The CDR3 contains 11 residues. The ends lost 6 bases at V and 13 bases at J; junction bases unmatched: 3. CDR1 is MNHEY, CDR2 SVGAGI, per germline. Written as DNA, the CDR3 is TGTGCCAGCAGGTACAGGGGTCCCCTCCACTTT. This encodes CASRYRGPLHF.

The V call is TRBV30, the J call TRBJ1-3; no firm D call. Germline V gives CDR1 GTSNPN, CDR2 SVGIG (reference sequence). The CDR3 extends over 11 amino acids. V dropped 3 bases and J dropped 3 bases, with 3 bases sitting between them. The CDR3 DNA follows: TGTGCCTGGAGCCGTGGAAACACCATATATTTT. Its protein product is CAWSRGNTIYF. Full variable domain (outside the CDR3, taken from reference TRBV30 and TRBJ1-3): SQTIHQWPATLVQPVGSPLSLECTVEGTSNPNLYWYRQAAGRGLQLLFYSVGIGQISSEVPQNLSASRPQDRQFILSSKKLLLSDSGFYLCAWSRGNTIYFGEGSWLTVV.

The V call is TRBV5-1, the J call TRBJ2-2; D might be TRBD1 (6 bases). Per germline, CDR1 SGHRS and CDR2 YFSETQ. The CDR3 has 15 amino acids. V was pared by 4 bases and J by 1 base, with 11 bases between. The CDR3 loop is CASSLPGQNTGELFF. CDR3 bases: TGCGCCAGCAGCCTACCGGGACAGAACACCGGGGAGCTGTTTTTT.

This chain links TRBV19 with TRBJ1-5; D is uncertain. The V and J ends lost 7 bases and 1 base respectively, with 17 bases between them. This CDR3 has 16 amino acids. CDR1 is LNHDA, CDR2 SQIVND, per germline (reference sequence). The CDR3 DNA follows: TGTGCCAGTAAGATGGTTGGGCAGCAGAGCAATCAGCCCCAGCATTTT. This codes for CASKMVGQQSNQPQHF.

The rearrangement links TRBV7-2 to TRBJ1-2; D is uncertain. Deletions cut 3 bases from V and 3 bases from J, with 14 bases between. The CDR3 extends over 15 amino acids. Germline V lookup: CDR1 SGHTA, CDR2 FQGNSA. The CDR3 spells CASSFLWASDYGYTF. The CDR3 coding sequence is TGTGCCAGCAGCTTCTTATGGGCATCGGACTATGGCTACACCTTC. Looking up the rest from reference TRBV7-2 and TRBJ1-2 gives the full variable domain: GAGVSQSPSNKVTEKGKDVELRCDPISGHTALYWYRQSLGQGLEFLIYFQGNSAPDKSGLPSDRFSAERTGGSVSTLTIQRTQQEDSAVYLCASSFLWASDYGYTFGSGTRLTVV.

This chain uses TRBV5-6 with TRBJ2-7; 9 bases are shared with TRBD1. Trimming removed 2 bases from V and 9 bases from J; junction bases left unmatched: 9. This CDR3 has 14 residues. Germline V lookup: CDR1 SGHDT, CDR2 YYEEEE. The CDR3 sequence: CASSLRDRGAWQYF. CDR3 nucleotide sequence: TGTGCCAGCAGCTTACGAGACAGGGGGGCGTGGCAGTACTTC.

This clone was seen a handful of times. CDR3 nucleotide sequence: TGTGCCAGCAGTGAAATTGTGGGACAGGGGCGCGAGCAGTACTTC. Amino acid sequence: CASSEIVGQGREQYF. The chain is built from TRBV6-1 and TRBJ2-7; 10 nucleotides line up with TRBD1. CDR3 size: 15 residues. Trimming took 2 bases from V and 6 from J; bases not matched to a gene: 7. Germline V gene data show CDR1 as MNHNS and CDR2 as SASEGT.

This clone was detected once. DNA of the CDR3: TGTGCCAGCAGTTCGGGACAGGGGCATCAGCCCCAGCATTTT. It translates to CASSSGQGHQPQHF. The gene calls are TRBV5-8 and TRBJ1-5, with 10 bases matching TRBD1. The CDR3 is 14 residues long. Trimming at V came to 5 bases and at J to 5 bases, leaving 4 bases not matched to a gene. Germline V gene lookup returns CDR1 SGHTS and CDR2 YDEGEE.

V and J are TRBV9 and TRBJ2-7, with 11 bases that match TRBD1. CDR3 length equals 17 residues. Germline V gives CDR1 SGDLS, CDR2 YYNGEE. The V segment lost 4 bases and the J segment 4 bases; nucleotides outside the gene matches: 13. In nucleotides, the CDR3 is TGTGCCAGCAGCTCCACTGTGGGGGGACAGGGGGTATACGAGCAGTACTTC. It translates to CASSSTVGGQGVYEQYF.

CDR3 residues: CATSNGRGFLNEQFF. The CDR3 nucleotides read TGTGCCACATCTAACGGCAGGGGGTTTTTGAATGAGCAGTTCTTC. V is TRBV2 and J is TRBJ2-1, with TRBD1 matching over 7 bases. V dropped 10 bases and J dropped 7; count of bases not matched to a gene: 16. CDR3 length equals 15 residues. The germline gives CDR1 SNHLY, CDR2 FYNNEI. Variable domain in full (rest from reference TRBV2 and TRBJ2-1): EPEVTQTPSHQVTQMGQEVILRCVPISNHLYFYWYRQILGQKVEFLVSFYNNEISEKSEIFDDQFSVERPDGSNFTLKIRSTKLEDSAMYFCATSNGRGFLNEQFFGPGTRLTVL.

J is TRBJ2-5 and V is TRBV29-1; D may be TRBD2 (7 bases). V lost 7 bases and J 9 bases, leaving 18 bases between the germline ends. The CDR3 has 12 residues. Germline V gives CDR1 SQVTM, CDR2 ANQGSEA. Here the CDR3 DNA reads TGCAGCGCTGGGGGGGCAGGGTCGGCCCAGTACTTC. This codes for CSAGGAGSAQYF.

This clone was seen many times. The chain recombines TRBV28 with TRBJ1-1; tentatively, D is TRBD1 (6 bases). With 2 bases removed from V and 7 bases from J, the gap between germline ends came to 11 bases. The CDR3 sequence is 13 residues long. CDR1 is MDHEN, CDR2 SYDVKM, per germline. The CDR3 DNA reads TGTGCCAGCAGTTTAAGCGACAGGCTTGAAGCTTTCTTT. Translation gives CASSLSDRLEAFF.

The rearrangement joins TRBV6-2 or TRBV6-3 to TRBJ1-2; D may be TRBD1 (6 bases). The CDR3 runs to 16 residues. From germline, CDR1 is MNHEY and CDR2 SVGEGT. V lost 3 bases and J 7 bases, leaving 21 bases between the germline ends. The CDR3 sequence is CASSYSAGAALGGYTF. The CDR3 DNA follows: TGTGCCAGCAGTTATTCGGCAGGGGCCGCCCTCGGTGGCTACACCTTC.

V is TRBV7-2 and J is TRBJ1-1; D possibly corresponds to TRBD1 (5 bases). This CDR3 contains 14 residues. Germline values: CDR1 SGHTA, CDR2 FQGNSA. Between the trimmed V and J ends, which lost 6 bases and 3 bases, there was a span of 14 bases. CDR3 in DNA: TGTGCCAGCAGGATCAATCTAGGGGACACTGAAGCTTTCTTT. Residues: CASRINLGDTEAFF. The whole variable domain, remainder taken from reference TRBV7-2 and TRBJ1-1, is GAGVSQSPSNKVTEKGKDVELRCDPISGHTALYWYRQSLGQGLEFLIYFQGNSAPDKSGLPSDRFSAERTGGSVSTLTIQRTQQEDSAVYLCASRINLGDTEAFFGQGTRLTVV.